Listed here are 27 T cell receptor beta chains from one sample, sequenced in a study of tumor-infiltrating lymphocytes in oesophageal squamous cell carcinoma. TCRdb fed the PCR reads into MiXCR, producing one record per CDR3 protein. The sample includes about 17,000 distinct CDR3 sequences, approximately 39% of them seen just once. Material for sequencing was normal esophageal tissue next to the tumor. The source is a female donor with esophageal squamous cell carcinoma.

This clonotype showed up many times. The chain has TRBV19 and TRBJ2-5; 10 nucleotides match TRBD2. The DNA end lines up better with TRBJ2-7; the J call may be wrong. Germline V gene lookup returns CDR1 LNHDA and CDR2 SQIVND (reference sequence). The CDR3 runs 15 residues. The CDR3 nucleotides read TGTGCCAGTAGTATAGTGGCTAGCGGGAGCTCCGAGCAGTACTTC. Encoded protein: CASSIVASGSSEQYF.

V gene TRBV7-3 combines with J gene TRBJ2-6; D uncertain. From germline, CDR1 is SGHTA and CDR2 FQGTGA. The CDR3 contains 13 residues. V was trimmed by 9 bases and J by 1 base, leaving 7 bases between them. The DNA of the CDR3 is TGTGCCAGTTTGGTGTCTGGGGCCAACGTCCTGACTTTC. This codes for CASLVSGANVLTF.

This chain uses TRBV6-2 or TRBV6-3 with TRBJ2-4; D is ambiguous. This CDR3 contains 14 residues. The V gene lost 4 bases and the J gene lost 13 bases, with 20 bases spanning the gap. Germline V lookup: CDR1 MNHEY, CDR2 SVGEGT. The CDR3 here is CASSSNRHRDTQYF. The CDR3 DNA sequence: TGTGCCAGCAGTTCTAATAGACATCGAGATACGCAGTACTTC.

The rearrangement links TRBV7-4 to TRBJ2-1; 8 bases line up with TRBD2. The better agreement between TRBJ2-5 and the DNA end casts doubt on the J call. The CDR3 sequence is 15 residues long. Germline CDR1 is SGHVT and CDR2 is SQSDAQ. The CDR3 sequence is CASSYLGGAAGTQYF. The CDR3 nucleotides are TGTGCCAGCAGCTACCTCGGGGGGGCGGCTGGGACCCAGTACTTC.

V usage is TRBV7-2 and J usage is TRBJ2-7; 9 nucleotides align to TRBD2. TRBJ2-5 explains the end of the DNA better; the J call may be wrong. Looked up from germline, CDR1 is SGHTA and CDR2 is FQGNSA. This CDR3 region has 15 residues. CDR3 nucleotide sequence: TGTGCCAGCAGCTTGCTAGCGGGACTCCAAGAGACCCAGTACTTC. As protein: CASSLLAGLQETQYF.

This rearrangement joins TRBV7-8 to TRBJ2-1; D is unresolved. The J call is uncertain, as TRBJ2-7 better fits the DNA end. This CDR3 region has 14 residues. The germline V gene has CDR1 SGHVS and CDR2 FQNEAQ. CDR3 coding DNA: TGTGCCAGCAGCTTAGAGGGCAAGTCCTACGAGCAGTACTTC. It translates to CASSLEGKSYEQYF.

Relative to its sample, this clonotype is large. The rearrangement joins TRBV7-8 to TRBJ2-3; no definite D call. The CDR3 has 16 amino acids. V lost 0 bases and J 2 bases, leaving 12 bases between the germline ends. The germline V gene has CDR1 SGHVS and CDR2 FQNEAQ. CDR3 DNA: TGTGCCAGCAGCTTAGCTAAGCAGTCCCCCACAGATACGCAGTATTTT. Translating gives CASSLAKQSPTDTQYF.

This clonotype turned up a few times. V and J are TRBV7-3 and TRBJ2-1; maybe TRBD1 (7 bases). The CDR3 contains 14 residues. V lost 2 bases and J 8 bases, leaving 13 bases between the germline ends. Germline V gene data show CDR1 as SGHTA and CDR2 as FQGTGA. CDR3 protein: CASSLQGGPDEQFF. The CDR3 DNA reads TGTGCCAGCAGCTTACAGGGGGGTCCCGATGAGCAGTTCTTC. Full variable domain (outside the CDR3, taken from reference TRBV7-3 and TRBJ2-1): GAGVSQTPSNKVTEKGKYVELRCDPISGHTALYWYRQSLGQGPEFLIYFQGTGAADDSGLPNDRFFAVRPEGSVSTLKIQRTERGDSAVYLCASSLQGGPDEQFFGPGTRLTVL.

Turning to this clonotype: Lacking the conserved final phenylalanine or tryptophan, this CDR3 likely reflects a read error. No DNA is shown, since the ends of the CDR3 on it are uncertain; the CDR3 is the one TCRdb lists. The chain recombines TRBV6-1 with TRBJ2-5; TRBD2 reflects the table's D call only, with no check against the DNA. Counting both end residues, the CDR3 totals 21 amino acids. The germline V gene encodes CDR1 MNHNS and CDR2 SASEGT. The CDR3 here is CASSFSTPGVGGGSYGYTFGS.

The CDR3 nucleotides are TGTGCCAGCAGCTACATTAGCAGCGGGAGAAACAATGAGCAGTTCTTC. Its protein product is CASSYISSGRNNEQFF. The V call is TRBV11-3, the J call TRBJ2-1, with 8 bases lining up with TRBD2. This CDR3 spans 16 amino acids. V lost 4 bases and J lost 5; bases outside the gene matches: 10. Germline-derived CDR1 and CDR2 are SGHNT and YENEEA.

The genes are TRBV27 and TRBJ1-2; 9 bases match TRBD1. The V segment lost 6 bases and the J segment 7 bases; nucleotides outside the gene matches: 15. From germline, CDR1 is MNHEY and CDR2 SMNVEV (reference sequence). The CDR3 totals 16 residues. CDR3 amino acids: CASSHILDRGLGGYTF. The CDR3, as DNA: TGTGCCAGCAGCCACATTCTAGACAGGGGGTTAGGTGGCTACACCTTC.

V gene TRBV11-1 combines with J gene TRBJ2-5, with D possibly being TRBD1 or TRBD2 (6 bases each). The germline V gene has CDR1 SGHAT and CDR2 FQDESV (reference sequence). This CDR3 spans 13 amino acids. Trimming removed 5 bases from V and 7 bases from J, with 14 bases in between. The CDR3 loop is CASSRWGAGTQYF. The CDR3 DNA reads TGTGCCAGCAGCCGATGGGGGGCGGGGACCCAGTACTTC.

The CDR3 sequence is CASSLGPRAQYF. CDR3 nucleotides: TGTGCCAGCAGCTTAGGGCCCAGAGCGCAGTATTTT. V usage is TRBV7-4 and J usage is TRBJ2-5; D is undetermined. With the DNA end fitting TRBJ2-3 better, the J assignment may be wrong. The CDR3 is made up of 12 amino acids. The germline V gene has CDR1 SGHVT and CDR2 SQSDAQ.

The gene calls are TRBV12-3 or TRBV12-4 and TRBJ2-4; 11 positions match TRBD2. The CDR3 covers 12 residues. The V gene end was trimmed by 6 bases and the J gene end by 11 bases; junction bases not matched to a gene: 3. In DNA form, the CDR3 reads TGTGCCAGCAGCCTTAGCGGGGGGGTTCAGTACTTC. It specifies CASSLSGGVQYF.

The V and J genes are TRBV28 and TRBJ2-3, with TRBD2 matching over 10 bases. The CDR3 is 16 residues long. Trimming at V came to 7 bases and at J to 0 bases, leaving 7 bases not matched to a gene. Germline values: CDR1 MDHEN, CDR2 SYDVKM. CDR3 bases: TGTGCCAGCACCCAGCTAGCGGGGGCTAGCACAGATACGCAGTATTTT. Its translation is CASTQLAGASTDTQYF.

This clonotype was seen ten or more times. This sequence joins TRBV28 and TRBJ1-5; perhaps TRBD1 as D (6 bases). Trimming removed 6 bases from V and 4 bases from J, with 13 bases in between. From germline, CDR1 is MDHEN and CDR2 SYDVKM. This CDR3 is built from 14 residues. As DNA, the CDR3 is TGTGCCAGCAGAAAAGGGGGGCCAAATCAGCCCCAGCATTTT. As protein: CASRKGGPNQPQHF.

Comments on this clonotype: The conserved closing phenylalanine or tryptophan is absent in this CDR3, likely reflecting a read error. The limits of the CDR3 on the DNA are not certain, so only TCRdb's listed CDR3 is given. The gene calls are TRBV12-3 or TRBV12-4 and TRBJ1-6; no check of the table's D call, TRBD1, against the DNA was made. The CDR3 totals 8 residues, both ends included. Here the CDR3 reads CASSRPGQ.

This clonotype was detected many times. The chain couples TRBV12-5 to TRBJ2-7, with D unclear. V was shortened by 3 bases and J by 1 base, with 7 bases between the two germline ends. The CDR3 has 13 residues. Germline loops: CDR1 LGHNT, CDR2 FRNRAP. CDR3 nucleotides: TGTGCTAGTGGTTTAACGCCGTCCTACGAGCAGTACTTC. This translates into CASGLTPSYEQYF. Using reference TRBV12-5 and TRBJ2-7 for the parts outside the CDR3, the full variable domain is DARVTQTPRHKVTEMGQEVTMRCQPILGHNTVFWYRQTMMQGLELLAYFRNRAPLDDSGMPKDRFSAEMPDATLATLKIQPSEPRDSAVYFCASGLTPSYEQYFGPGTRLTVT.

This clonotype was seen only a few times. V gene TRBV4-1 combines with J gene TRBJ2-6, with 7 bases fitting TRBD1. V lost 4 bases to trimming and J lost 0 bases; unmatched junction nucleotides: 6. This CDR3 comprises 17 residues. The germline V gene encodes CDR1 MGHRA and CDR2 YSYEKL. CDR3 nucleotides: TGCGCCAGCAGCCCCAGGGGGACCCTCTCTGGGGCCAACGTCCTGACTTTC. Amino acid sequence: CASSPRGTLSGANVLTF.

In this sample, this clonotype is medium-sized. The chain joins TRBV12-3 or TRBV12-4 to TRBJ2-2; unclear D gene. CDR3 size: 15 residues. The V end was cut by 5 bases, the J end by 0 bases, with 10 bases between. CDR3 amino acids: CASSPGPTNTGELFF. The CDR3 DNA reads as TGTGCCAGCAGTCCCGGACCCACGAACACCGGGGAGCTGTTTTTT.

This clonotype was recorded many times. This chain connects TRBV12-3 or TRBV12-4 to TRBJ2-2, with D perhaps matching TRBD2 (6 bases). The CDR3 length is 15 residues. Between the trimmed V and J ends, which lost 4 bases and 6 bases, there was a span of 15 bases. The CDR3 loop reads CASSSRDSKPGELFF. CDR3 sequence (DNA): TGTGCCAGCAGTTCCCGGGACTCTAAACCCGGGGAGCTGTTTTTT.

On this clonotype itself: At one end, the junction sequence differs from germline, possibly due to a read error. This chain links TRBV7-2 with TRBJ2-3, with D perhaps TRBD1 (5 bases). CDR1 is SGHTA, CDR2 FQGNSA, per germline. CDR3 length equals 14 residues. CDR3 loop: CASGLGQGTDTQYF. CDR3 sequence (DNA): TGTGCCAGCGGCTTAGGTCAGGGTACAGATACGCAGTATTTT.

Comment on this clonotype: Since the CDR3 does not end with the conserved phenylalanine or tryptophan, this likely comes from a read error. The chain couples TRBV12-3 or TRBV12-4 to TRBJ2-7; 8 bases are a match to TRBD2. Unmatched junction bases numbered 20, after V lost 2 bases and J lost 2 bases. This CDR3 has 20 residues. CDR3 nucleotide sequence: TGTGCCAGCAGTTTAATACGGTCGGATCTTCTAGCGGGCCTCCCCTACGAGCAGTACTTA. Protein sequence: CASSLIRSDLLAGLPYEQYL.

This clonotype was observed at least ten times. Being one base from a much bigger clone, this may be a read error. The V call is TRBV10-3, the J call TRBJ2-7; D is uncertain. Germline V lookup: CDR1 ENHRY, CDR2 SYGVKD. V was cut by 3 bases and J by 7 bases, with 16 bases left in between. CDR3 length equals 14 residues. This CDR3 is CAISETSVRNEQYF. In DNA form, the CDR3 reads TGTGCCATCAGTGAAACCAGCGTGAGGAATGAGCAGTACTTC.

This clonotype was observed once. V gene TRBV7-3 combines with J gene TRBJ2-7; D is ambiguous. The DNA end is more similar to TRBJ2-5, so the J call may be wrong. This CDR3 has 14 amino acids. CDR1 and CDR2 (germline): SGHTA, FQGTGA. CDR3 sequence: CASSLSHSTETQYF. CDR3 DNA sequence: TGTGCCAGCAGCTTATCCCACTCGACTGAGACCCAGTACTTC.

The V call is TRBV6-1, the J call TRBJ1-3; 7 bases align to TRBD1. The ends lost 6 bases at V and 4 bases at J; junction bases unmatched: 3. The germline gives CDR1 MNHNS, CDR2 SASEGT. The CDR3 sequence is 13 residues long. CDR3 sequence reads: CASRTGNGNTIYF. The CDR3 region has the DNA TGTGCCAGCAGGACAGGGAACGGAAACACCATATATTTT.

This clonotype showed up many times. The chain recombines TRBV27 with TRBJ2-2, with 8 bases lining up with TRBD1. V was pared by 0 bases and J by 2 bases, with 11 bases of the junction left unmatched. The germline V gene has CDR1 MNHEY and CDR2 SMNVEV (reference sequence). The CDR3 runs 19 residues. CDR3 nucleotides: TGTGCCAGCAGTTTATCCCGCCGTCAGGGGGCCCCTAACACCGGGGAGCTGTTTTTT. Residues: CASSLSRRQGAPNTGELFF.